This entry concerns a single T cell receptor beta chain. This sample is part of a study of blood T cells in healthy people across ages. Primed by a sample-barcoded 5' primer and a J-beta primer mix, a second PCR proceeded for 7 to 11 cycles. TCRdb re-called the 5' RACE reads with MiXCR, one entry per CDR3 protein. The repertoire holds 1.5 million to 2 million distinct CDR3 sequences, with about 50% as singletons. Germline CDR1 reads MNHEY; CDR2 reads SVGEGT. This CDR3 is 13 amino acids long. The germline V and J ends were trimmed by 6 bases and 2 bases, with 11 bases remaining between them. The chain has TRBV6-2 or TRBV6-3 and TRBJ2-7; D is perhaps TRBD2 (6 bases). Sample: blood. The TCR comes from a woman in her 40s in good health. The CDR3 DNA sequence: TGTGCCAGCAGGGGGGGAGATCCCTACGAGCAGTACTTC. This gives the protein CASRGGDPYEQYF.